This TCR beta chain was sequenced during a study of blood T cells in healthy people across ages. Ten milliliters was the volume of peripheral blood drawn from each donor. A minimum of 7 million PBMCs was isolated per sample. CDR1 is SGHTA and CDR2 is FQGNSA in the germline V gene. V lost 4 bases and J lost 11; bases outside the gene matches: 11. There are 15 residues in the CDR3. A second PCR, run for about 7 to 11 cycles, used a sample-barcoded 5' primer plus a J-beta primer mix. Using its own MiXCR run on the 5' RACE reads, TCRdb lists one record per CDR3 protein. The sample lists fewer than 900,000 distinct CDR3 sequences, roughly 45% seen once, with about 20% in the top ten.

The source material was blood. The receptor was isolated from an older woman in good health. The chain couples TRBV7-2 to TRBJ2-5; TRBD1 matches 12 bases. The CDR3 reads CASSYGTGGFNEQYF. CDR3 in DNA: TGTGCCAGCAGCTACGGGACAGGGGGCTTCAATGAGCAGTACTTC.